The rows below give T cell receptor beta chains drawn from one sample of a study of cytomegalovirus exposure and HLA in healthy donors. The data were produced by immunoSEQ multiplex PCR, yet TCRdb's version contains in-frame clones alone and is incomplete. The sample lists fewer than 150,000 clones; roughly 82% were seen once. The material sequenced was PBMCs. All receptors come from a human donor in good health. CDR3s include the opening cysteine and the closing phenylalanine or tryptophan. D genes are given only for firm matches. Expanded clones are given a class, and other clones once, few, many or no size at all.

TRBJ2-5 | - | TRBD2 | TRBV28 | CASRGTGGLAGAVGETQYF | TGTGCCAGCAGGGGTACAGGCGGACTAGCGGGAGCTGTAGGGGAGACCCAGTACTTC
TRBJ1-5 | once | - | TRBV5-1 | CASSSGEGGQPQHF | TGCGCCAGCAGCTCCGGGGAGGGCGGCCAGCCCCAGCATTTT
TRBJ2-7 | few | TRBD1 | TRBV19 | CASSITGGSYEQYF | TGTGCCAGTAGTATAACAGGGGGCTCCTACGAGCAGTACTTC
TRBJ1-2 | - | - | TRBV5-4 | CASSSQEGVHGYTF | TGTGCCAGCAGCTCACAGGAGGGCGTACATGGCTACACCTTC
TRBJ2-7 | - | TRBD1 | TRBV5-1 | CASSLGTGMVYEQYF | TGCGCCAGCAGCTTAGGGACAGGGATGGTGTACGAGCAGTACTTC
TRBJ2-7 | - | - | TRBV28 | CAAWSYSYEQYF | TGTGCAGCTTGGTCCTACTCCTACGAGCAGTACTTC
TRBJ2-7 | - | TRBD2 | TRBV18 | CASSPSTSGSNEQYF | TGTGCCAGCTCACCCTCGACTAGCGGGAGTAACGAGCAGTACTTC
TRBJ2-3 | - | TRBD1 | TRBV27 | CASRPTPGQGHNTDTQYF | TGTGCCAGCAGACCGACCCCGGGACAGGGGCACAACACAGATACGCAGTATTTT
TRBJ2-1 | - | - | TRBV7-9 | CASSASSGGSYNEQFF | TGTGCCAGCAGCGCTTCGTCCGGGGGTAGCTACAATGAGCAGTTCTTC
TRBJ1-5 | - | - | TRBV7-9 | CASSLAGATQPQHF | TGTGCCAGCAGCTTAGCGGGGGCTACTCAGCCCCAGCATTTT
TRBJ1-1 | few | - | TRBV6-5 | CASAHPGQKNTEAFF | TGTGCCAGCGCACACCCGGGACAAAAGAACACTGAAGCTTTCTTT
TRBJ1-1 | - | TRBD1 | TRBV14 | CASSPRTGDGGTEAFF | TGTGCCAGCAGCCCTCGGACAGGGGACGGCGGAACTGAAGCTTTCTTT
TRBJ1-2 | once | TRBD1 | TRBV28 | CASVQAGTGYDYGYTF | TGTGCCAGCGTACAAGCCGGGACAGGGTACGACTATGGCTACACCTTC
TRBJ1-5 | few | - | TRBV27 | CASTSLYGTGLGQPQHF | TGTGCCAGCACCTCTCTATACGGAACAGGGCTCGGACAGCCCCAGCATTTT
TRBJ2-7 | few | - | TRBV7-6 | CASSYGSSYEQYF | TGTGCCAGCAGTTATGGGAGCTCCTACGAGCAGTACTTC
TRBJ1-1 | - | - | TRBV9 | CASSPGHVNTEAFF | TGTGCCAGCAGCCCAGGACACGTGAACACTGAAGCTTTCTTT
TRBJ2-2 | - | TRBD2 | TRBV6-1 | CASMGLGGRAGELFF | TGTGCCAGCATGGGACTAGGCGGGAGGGCCGGGGAGCTGTTTTTT
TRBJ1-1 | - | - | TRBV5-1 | CASSRTLNTEAFF | TGCGCCAGCTCCCGAACATTGAACACTGAAGCTTTCTTT
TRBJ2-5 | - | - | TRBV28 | CASKAGQETQYF | TGTGCCAGCAAGGCAGGGCAAGAGACCCAGTACTTC
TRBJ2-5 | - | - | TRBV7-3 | CASSRENQETQYF | TGTGCCAGCAGCCGGGAGAATCAAGAGACCCAGTACTTC
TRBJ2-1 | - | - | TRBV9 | CASSVDPTQGNEQFF | TGTGCCAGCAGCGTAGACCCGACACAAGGCAATGAGCAGTTCTTC
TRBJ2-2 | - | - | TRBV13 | CASSLSLLGELFF | TGTGCCAGCAGCTTATCCCTTCTTGGGGAGCTGTTTTTT
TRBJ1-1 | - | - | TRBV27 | CASLITPGGLTEAFF | TGTGCCAGCCTAATCACGCCCGGGGGGCTCACTGAAGCTTTCTTT
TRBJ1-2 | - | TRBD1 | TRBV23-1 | CASSHGQGSNYGYTF | TGCGCCAGCAGTCATGGACAGGGATCTAACTATGGCTACACCTTC